The clone carrying this T cell receptor beta chain was recorded once. The CDR3 spans 13 residues. Trimming took off 6 bases at V and 6 bases at J, with 15 bases between the two ends. Per germline, CDR1 SNHLY and CDR2 FYNNEI. The data were obtained in a study of Graves' ophthalmopathy and Graves' hyperthyroidism. As for the study in general: The study drew peripheral blood at initial diagnosis, before any treatment.

TCR beta CDR3 amplification used RNA transcripts. The first round was an RT-PCR with HTBI primers, and the second round was a multiplex PCR. MiXCR, run by TCRdb on the multiplex PCR reads, gives a single entry per CDR3 protein. The sample lists about 740,000 distinct CDR3 sequences; approximately 40% were seen once. Sequencing was carried out using peripheral blood. The chain links TRBV2 to TRBJ2-7; no definite D call. The receptor was isolated from an adult man with Graves' ophthalmopathy. The CDR3 DNA follows: TGTGCCAGCAGCACGGCCTTATTTGGCGAGCAGTACTTC. Amino acids: CASSTALFGEQYF.